The entry below describes one T cell receptor beta chain. V shed 5 bases, J shed 10 bases, and the junction held 7 bases outside the gene matches. There are 14 residues in the CDR3. CDR1 and CDR2 from the germline V gene are LNHDA and SQIVND (reference sequence). This entry belongs to a study of cytomegalovirus exposure and HLA in healthy donors. PCR amplification relied on 60 Vbeta primers (plus 13 Jbeta primers). Method: immunoSEQ multiplex PCR; TCRdb's copy keeps in-frame clones and lacks some. The table lists under 65,000 clones, with roughly 7% in the top ten. V usage is TRBV19 and J usage is TRBJ1-6; 8 bases line up with TRBD1. This sequence was found in a woman in her forties in good health and CMV-seronegative. Sequenced input: PBMCs. The DNA of the CDR3 is TGTGCCAGTAGTGGACAGGGCGAAGGGTCACCCCTCCACTTT. Protein: CASSGQGEGSPLHF.